This passage covers 2 T cell receptor beta chains from one sample sequenced in a study of T-cell reconstitution after alpha-beta-depleted transplantation in children. Unique molecular identifiers were used to barcode this TCRbeta library. MiXCR, applied by TCRdb to the PCR reads, yields one record per CDR3 protein. The sample yields around 240,000 distinct CDR3 sequences, about 8.8% seen once. The sequencing here drew on PBMCs from the stem cell graft donor, taken from the stem cell graft. The receptors here all came from a human donor who donated a stem cell graft to a child with SCID.

This clonotype was counted at least ten times. V usage is TRBV6-4 and J usage is TRBJ2-1; D gene ambiguous. V was shortened by 3 bases and J by 6 bases, with 6 bases between the two germline ends. The length of the CDR3 is 12 residues. The germline V gene encodes CDR1 MRHNA and CDR2 SNTAGT. The CDR3 loop is CASSEGSNEQFF. The CDR3 nucleotides are TGTGCCAGCAGTGAAGGTAGCAATGAGCAGTTCTTC.

This clonotype was observed many times. The CDR3 sequence: CSAREGGETQYF. In nucleotides, the CDR3 is TGCAGTGCTAGAGAGGGAGGGGAGACCCAGTACTTC. The chain links TRBV20-1 to TRBJ2-5; 7 nucleotides line up with TRBD2. The V gene's germline CDR1 is DFQATT and CDR2 SNEGSKA (reference sequence). The CDR3 spans 12 residues. The junction had 0 bases not matched to a gene; V was cut back by 0 bases and J by 5 bases.